These 5 T cell receptor beta chains were all obtained from the same sample, sequenced in a study of blood T cell repertoires in COVID-19. The assay was immunoSEQ multiplex PCR, and TCRdb's table has in-frame clones only and misses some. The data contain about 23,000 clones, 94% of them singletons. Sequencing was performed on peripheral blood. The receptors derive from a woman aged 45-59 years with active COVID-19.

The chain joins TRBV4-1 to TRBJ2-5; TRBD2 is a possible D gene (6 bases). The CDR3 is 17 residues long. The germline V gene encodes CDR1 MGHRA and CDR2 YSYEKL. The V end was cut by 0 bases, the J end by 5 bases, with 19 bases between. The CDR3 DNA reads TGCGCCAGCAGCCAAGATCGGGGAAGACCGGAGGGGGAGACCCAGTACTTC. Its translation is CASSQDRGRPEGETQYF.

The CDR3 nucleotides are TGTGCCAGCAGGGAGACGGTGGAAGCTTTCTTT. Translated, it gives CASRETVEAFF. The chain links TRBV2 to TRBJ1-1; D call uncertain. The CDR3 runs to 11 residues. The V gene lost 6 bases and the J gene lost 8 bases, with 10 bases spanning the gap. CDR1 is SNHLY and CDR2 is FYNNEI in the germline V gene.

This rearrangement joins TRBV10-1 to TRBJ2-3; weak D call: TRBD2 (6 bases). V was pared by 8 bases and J by 0 bases, with 12 bases between. The V gene's germline CDR1 is WNHNN and CDR2 SYGVQD (reference sequence). This CDR3 contains 14 residues. CDR3 nucleotide sequence: TGCGCCAGCTCGGGGGTATCTAGCACAGATACGCAGTATTTT. Translation: CASSGVSSTDTQYF.

The CDR3 DNA is TGCGCCAGCAGCCAAGATTCGGGGACTAGCGGGGGGGTCGAGCAGTTCTTC. This codes for CASSQDSGTSGGVEQFF. This sequence joins TRBV4-1 and TRBJ2-1; 16 bases map to TRBD2. This CDR3 comprises 17 residues. The ends lost 0 bases at V and 10 bases at J; junction bases unmatched: 6. Germline V gene lookup returns CDR1 MGHRA and CDR2 YSYEKL.

The chain uses TRBV27 and TRBJ2-5; 7 bases are a match to TRBD2. The CDR3 sequence is 13 residues long. V lost 7 bases to trimming and J lost 1 base; unmatched junction nucleotides: 3. In germline, CDR1 is MNHEY, CDR2 SMNVEV (reference sequence). The CDR3 here is CASKASGQETQYF. In nucleotides, the CDR3 is TGTGCCAGCAAAGCTAGCGGCCAAGAGACCCAGTACTTC.